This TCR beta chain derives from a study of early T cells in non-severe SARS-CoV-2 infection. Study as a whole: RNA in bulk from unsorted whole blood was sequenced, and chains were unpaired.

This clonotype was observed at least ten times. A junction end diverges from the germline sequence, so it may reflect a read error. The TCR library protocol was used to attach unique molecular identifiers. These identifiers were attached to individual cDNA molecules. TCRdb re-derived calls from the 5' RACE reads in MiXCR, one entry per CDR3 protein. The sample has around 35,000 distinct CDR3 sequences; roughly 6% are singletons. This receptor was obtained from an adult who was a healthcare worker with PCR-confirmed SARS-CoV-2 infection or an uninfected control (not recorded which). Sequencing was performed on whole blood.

CDR3 amino acids: CASSLAGERTLDIQETQYF. Written as DNA, the CDR3 is TGTGCTAGCAGCTTAGCAGGGGAACGGACATTGGACATACAAGAGACCCAGTACTTC. V gene TRBV7-7 combines with J gene TRBJ2-5; D perhaps matches TRBD1 (6 bases). Germline V gives CDR1 SSHAT, CDR2 FNYEAQ (reference sequence). The CDR3 loop spans 19 amino acids.